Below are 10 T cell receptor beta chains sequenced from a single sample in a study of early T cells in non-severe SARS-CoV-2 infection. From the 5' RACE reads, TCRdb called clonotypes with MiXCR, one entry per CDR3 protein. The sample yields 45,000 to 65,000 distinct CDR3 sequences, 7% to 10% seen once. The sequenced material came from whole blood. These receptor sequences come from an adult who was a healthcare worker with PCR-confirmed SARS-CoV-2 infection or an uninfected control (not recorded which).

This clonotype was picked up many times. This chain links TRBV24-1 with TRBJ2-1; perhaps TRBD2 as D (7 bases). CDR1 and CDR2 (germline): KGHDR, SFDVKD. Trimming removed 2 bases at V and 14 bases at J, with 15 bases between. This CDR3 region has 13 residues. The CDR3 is CATSDSFGGAEFF. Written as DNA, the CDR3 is TGTGCCACCAGTGATTCCTTTGGGGGGGCCGAGTTCTTC.

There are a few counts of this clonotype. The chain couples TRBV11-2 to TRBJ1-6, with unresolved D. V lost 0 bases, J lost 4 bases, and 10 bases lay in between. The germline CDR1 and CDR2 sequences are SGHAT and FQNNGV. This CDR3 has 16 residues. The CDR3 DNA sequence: TGTGCCAGCAGCTTAGAAGCGGGCGCTTATAATTCACCCCTCCACTTT. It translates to CASSLEAGAYNSPLHF.

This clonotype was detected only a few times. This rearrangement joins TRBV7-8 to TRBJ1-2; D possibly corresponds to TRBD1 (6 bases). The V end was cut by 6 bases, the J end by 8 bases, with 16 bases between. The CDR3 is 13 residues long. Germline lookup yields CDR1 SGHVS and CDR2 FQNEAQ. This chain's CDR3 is CASSPQGPGGYTF. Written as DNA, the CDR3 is TGTGCCAGCAGTCCCCAGGGGCCGGGAGGCTACACCTTC.

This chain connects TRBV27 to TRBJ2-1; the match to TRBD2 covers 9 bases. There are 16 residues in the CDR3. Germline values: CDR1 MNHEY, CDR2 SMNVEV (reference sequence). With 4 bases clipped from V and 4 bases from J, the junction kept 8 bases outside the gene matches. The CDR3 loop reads CASSSLAGSFYNEQFF. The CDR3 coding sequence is TGTGCCAGCAGTTCGCTAGCGGGAAGTTTTTACAATGAGCAGTTCTTC.

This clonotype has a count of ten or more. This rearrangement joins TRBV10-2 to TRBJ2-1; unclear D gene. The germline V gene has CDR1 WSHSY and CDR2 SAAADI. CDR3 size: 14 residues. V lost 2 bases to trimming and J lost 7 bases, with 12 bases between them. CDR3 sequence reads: CASSEASGGNEQFF. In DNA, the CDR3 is TGCGCCAGCAGTGAGGCTAGTGGTGGGAATGAGCAGTTCTTC.

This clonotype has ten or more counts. The CDR3 region has the DNA TGTGCCAGCAGGGGACAGGGGGCCTACGAGCAGTACTTC. This gives the protein CASRGQGAYEQYF. The chain combines TRBV2 with TRBJ2-7, with 11 positions matching TRBD1. The CDR3 extends over 13 amino acids. Germline CDR1 and CDR2: SNHLY and FYNNEI. V gave up 6 bases and J gave up 2 bases; unmatched junction bases: 0.

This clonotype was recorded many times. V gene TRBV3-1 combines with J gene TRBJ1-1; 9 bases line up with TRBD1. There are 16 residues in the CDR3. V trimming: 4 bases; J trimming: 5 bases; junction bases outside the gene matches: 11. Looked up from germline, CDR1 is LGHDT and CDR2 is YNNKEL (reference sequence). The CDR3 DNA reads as TGTGCCAGCAGCCCTACCAGACAGGGGGGTTTAACTGAAGCTTTCTTT. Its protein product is CASSPTRQGGLTEAFF.

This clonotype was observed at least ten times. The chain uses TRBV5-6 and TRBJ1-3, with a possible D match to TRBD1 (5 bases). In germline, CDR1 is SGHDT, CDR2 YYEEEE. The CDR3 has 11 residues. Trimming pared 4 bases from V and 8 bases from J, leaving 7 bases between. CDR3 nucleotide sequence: TGTGCCAGCAGCGGGGGTTACACCATATATTTT. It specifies CASSGGYTIYF.

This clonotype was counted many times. The CDR3 sequence is CASTPPLGQRPRGCNQPQHF. Written as DNA, the CDR3 is TGTGCCAGTACCCCACCACTGGGCCAGCGACCACGGGGTTGTAATCAGCCCCAGCATTTT. The chain couples TRBV11-2 to TRBJ1-5; no firm D call. Trimming took 9 bases from V and 4 from J, leaving 34 bases between them. Germline assignment: CDR1 SGHAT and CDR2 FQNNGV. The length of the CDR3 is 20 residues.

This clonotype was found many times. The DNA for the CDR3 is TGTGCCACCAGCAGAGATGATGGTGAAGATGAGCAGTTCTTC. It translates to CATSRDDGEDEQFF. The chain employs TRBV15 and TRBJ2-1; D ambiguous. Germline values: CDR1 LNHNV, CDR2 YYDKDF (reference sequence). The V end was cut by 0 bases, the J end by 8 bases, with 11 bases between. This CDR3 region has 14 residues.